The next 27 T cell receptor beta chains were all read from a single sample in a study of long-term antiretroviral therapy in people with HIV. At the survey level, the v3.0 immunoSEQ assay was run. The assay was immunoSEQ multiplex PCR, and TCRdb's table has in-frame clones only and misses some. The table has around 40,000 clones, approximately 83% seen once; the top ten hold 10% to 13%. Source: unsorted PBMCs, taken 2.2 years after starting antiretroviral therapy. These receptors were obtained from a man between 18 and 29 years old with HIV.

The rearrangement joins TRBV9 to TRBJ2-1, with TRBD2 matching 14 bases. Germline-derived CDR1 and CDR2 are SGDLS and YYNGEE. The junction had 4 bases not matched to a gene; V was cut back by 4 bases and J by 4 bases. CDR3 length: 16 amino acids. In nucleotides, the CDR3 is TGTGCCAGCAGCTCCGGGACTAGCGGGGGATACAATGAGCAGTTCTTC. It specifies CASSSGTSGGYNEQFF. The variable domain in full, completed from reference TRBV9 and TRBJ2-1, reads DSGVTQTPKHLITATGQRVTLRCSPRSGDLSVYWYQQSLDQGLQFLIQYYNGEERAKGNILERFSAQQFPDLHSELNLSSLELGDSALYFCASSSGTSGGYNEQFFGPGTRLTVL.

The rearrangement joins TRBV18 to TRBJ2-1, with 12 bases lining up with TRBD2. The CDR3 totals 16 residues. V shed 5 bases and J 2 bases; nucleotides not matched to a gene: 4. Germline loops: CDR1 KGHSH, CDR2 LQKENI. CDR3 loop: CASSSTSGGTYNEQFF. For the CDR3, the DNA is TGTGCCAGCTCAAGTACTAGCGGGGGGACCTACAATGAGCAGTTCTTC.

A word on this clone: Distinct nucleotide sequences in the sample also encode this CDR3. The chain joins TRBV19 to TRBJ2-1; D is undetermined. The CDR3 runs to 11 residues. Germline V lookup: CDR1 LNHDA, CDR2 SQIVND (reference sequence). Trimming pared 1 base from V and 7 bases from J, leaving 2 bases between. The CDR3 DNA reads as TGTGCCAGTAGTATAGGTAATGAGCAGTTCTTC. Protein sequence: CASSIGNEQFF.

The rearrangement links TRBV13 to TRBJ2-7, with TRBD2 matching over 11 bases. CDR3 length equals 18 residues. The V segment lost 0 bases and the J segment 0 bases; nucleotides outside the gene matches: 7. Per germline, CDR1 PRHDT and CDR2 FYEKMQ (reference sequence). DNA of the CDR3: TGTGCCAGCAGCTTAGGAGTAGCGGGAGGGCTGAGCTCCTACGAGCAGTACTTC. Its protein product is CASSLGVAGGLSSYEQYF.

This clone was observed once. The V and J genes are TRBV19 and TRBJ1-4; TRBD1 matches at 7 bases. J gave up 5 bases and V 5 bases, and 11 bases lay outside the gene matches. The CDR3 is 16 amino acids. Germline V lookup: CDR1 LNHDA, CDR2 SQIVND (reference sequence). The CDR3: CASSPLSGTENEKLFF. Written as DNA, the CDR3 is TGTGCCAGTAGTCCCCTCTCCGGGACAGAAAATGAAAAACTGTTTTTT.

The chain employs TRBV27 and TRBJ2-7; TRBD1 agrees at 9 bases. The CDR3 loop spans 15 amino acids. The J segment lost 3 bases and the V segment lost 0 bases, leaving 3 bases of the junction unmatched. CDR1 is MNHEY, CDR2 SMNVEV, per germline (reference sequence). The CDR3 loop is CASSLSGTGLYEQYF. CDR3 DNA sequence: TGTGCCAGCAGTTTATCTGGGACAGGGCTCTACGAGCAGTACTTC.

V usage is TRBV27 and J usage is TRBJ2-7; 8 bases align to TRBD2. This CDR3 contains 13 residues. The trim removed 3 bases at V and 4 bases at J, leaving 2 bases unmatched. Per the germline V gene, CDR1 is MNHEY and CDR2 is SMNVEV (reference sequence). The CDR3: CASSFGGGYEQYF. The CDR3 nucleotides read TGTGCCAGCAGTTTCGGGGGGGGGTACGAGCAGTACTTC.

This chain connects TRBV19 to TRBJ1-5; D is unresolved. The V gene lost 4 bases and the J gene lost 5 bases, with 15 bases spanning the gap. Germline loops: CDR1 LNHDA, CDR2 SQIVND (reference sequence). The CDR3 contains 15 residues. CDR3 sequence reads: CASSKGGWVDQPQHF. The CDR3 coding sequence is TGTGCCAGTAGTAAAGGAGGCTGGGTTGATCAGCCCCAGCATTTT. Using reference TRBV19 and TRBJ1-5 for the parts outside the CDR3, the full variable domain is DGGITQSPKYLFRKEGQNVTLSCEQNLNHDAMYWYRQDPGQGLRLIYYSQIVNDFQKGDIAEGYSVSREKKESFPLTVTSAQKNPTAFYLCASSKGGWVDQPQHFGDGTRLSIL.

V is TRBV5-4 and J is TRBJ2-5; weak D call: TRBD1 (5 bases). Trimming cost V 1 base and J 0 bases, with 10 bases left between them. Germline CDR1 is SGHNT and CDR2 is YYREEE (reference sequence). The CDR3 covers 15 residues. This chain's CDR3 is CASSLYTGHQETQYF. DNA for the CDR3: TGTGCCAGCAGCTTGTATACAGGCCACCAAGAGACCCAGTACTTC.

This clone was found a few times. CDR3 coding DNA: TGTGCCAGCAGCGCGAGGGGTCGTAACGAGCAGTACTTC. The encoded protein is CASSARGRNEQYF. The chain employs TRBV9 and TRBJ2-7; D may be TRBD1 or TRBD2 (5 bases each). The CDR3 extends over 13 amino acids. Looked up from germline, CDR1 is SGDLS and CDR2 is YYNGEE. The germline V and J ends were trimmed by 3 bases and 5 bases, with 12 bases remaining between them.

The CDR3 reads CASSDPYLRDRGSNTEAFF. The CDR3 DNA follows: TGTGCCAGCAGTGATCCCTATCTCCGGGACAGGGGATCGAACACTGAAGCTTTCTTT. This chain joins TRBV2 and TRBJ1-1; 10 positions match TRBD1. Trimming cost V 3 bases and J 1 base; bases outside gene matches: 14. This CDR3 has 19 residues. CDR1 and CDR2 (germline): SNHLY, FYNNEI. The whole variable domain, remainder taken from reference TRBV2 and TRBJ1-1, is EPEVTQTPSHQVTQMGQEVILRCVPISNHLYFYWYRQILGQKVEFLVSFYNNEISEKSEIFDDQFSVERPDGSNFTLKIRSTKLEDSAMYFCASSDPYLRDRGSNTEAFFGQGTRLTVV.

The chain employs TRBV5-1 and TRBJ2-7, with D perhaps matching TRBD1 (5 bases). V lost 4 bases and J 4 bases, leaving 15 bases between the germline ends. CDR3 length: 14 residues. The V gene's germline CDR1 is SGHRS and CDR2 YFSETQ. CDR3 bases: TGCGCCAGCAGCCCGAAGGGGAATCAGTACGAGCAGTACTTC. It specifies CASSPKGNQYEQYF. Filled out from reference TRBV5-1 and TRBJ2-7, the complete variable domain reads KAGVTQTPRYLIKTRGQQVTLSCSPISGHRSVSWYQQTPGQGLQFLFEYFSETQRNKGNFPGRFSGRQFSNSRSEMNVSTLELGDSALYLCASSPKGNQYEQYFGPGTRLTVT.

This clone came up a few times. The chain combines TRBV4-1 with TRBJ1-2, with 8 bases that match TRBD1. CDR3 length equals 16 residues. Unmatched junction bases numbered 5, after V lost 0 bases and J lost 2 bases. Germline assignment: CDR1 MGHRA and CDR2 YSYEKL. The CDR3 DNA sequence: TGCGCCAGCAGCCAAGACCGAGGACAGGGAAACTATGGCTACACCTTC. This sequence encodes CASSQDRGQGNYGYTF.

This chain links TRBV5-1 with TRBJ1-4; TRBD1 might be the D (5 bases). The germline gives CDR1 SGHRS, CDR2 YFSETQ. Deletions cut 3 bases from V and 4 bases from J, with 16 bases between. This CDR3 has 16 residues. CDR3 bases: TGCGCCAGCAGCTCGGCAATACGACAGAGTAATGAAAAACTGTTTTTT. Amino acids: CASSSAIRQSNEKLFF.

This clone is a singleton in its sample. This chain joins TRBV30 and TRBJ1-5, with TRBD1 identical over 7 bases. V shed 4 bases and J 4 bases; nucleotides not matched to a gene: 7. The CDR3 loop spans 14 amino acids. Germline V gene lookup returns CDR1 GTSNPN and CDR2 SVGIG (reference sequence). The CDR3 DNA sequence: TGTGCCTGGACACGGGACAGCCTAAATCAGCCCCAGCATTTT. Its translation is CAWTRDSLNQPQHF.

This clone turned up a few times. V gene TRBV6-5 combines with J gene TRBJ1-2; D unclear. V shed 9 bases and J shed 4 bases, with 12 bases lying between them. This CDR3 contains 12 residues. Germline values: CDR1 MNHEY, CDR2 SVGAGI. CDR3 protein: CASLDGRYGYTF. The DNA of the CDR3 is TGTGCCAGTCTCGACGGACGCTATGGCTACACCTTC.

The chain uses TRBV10-1 and TRBJ2-2, with a weak D call TRBD1 (6 bases). The CDR3 sequence is 13 residues long. Germline values: CDR1 WNHNN, CDR2 SYGVQD (reference sequence). Trimming stripped 4 bases from V and 4 bases from J, with 7 bases between. DNA of the CDR3: TGCGCCAGCAGTGGAGGGGGCACCGGGGAGCTGTTTTTT. Translated, it gives CASSGGGTGELFF.

The chain carries TRBV14 and TRBJ2-1; the match to TRBD2 covers 9 bases. Per germline, CDR1 SGHDN and CDR2 FVKESK. Trimming removed 3 bases from V and 5 bases from J; junction bases left unmatched: 11. The CDR3 covers 17 residues. The CDR3 DNA sequence: TGTGCCAGCAGCCATCTTCTCGGGACTAGCAGGAACAATGAGCAGTTCTTC. Translation gives CASSHLLGTSRNNEQFF.

The chain couples TRBV27 to TRBJ2-7; 8 bases fit TRBD1. J gave up 5 bases and V 1 base, and 7 bases lay outside the gene matches. The CDR3 totals 15 residues. From germline, CDR1 is MNHEY and CDR2 SMNVEV (reference sequence). In DNA form, the CDR3 reads TGTGCCAGCAGTTTATTCGGGACAGGCAACGACGAGCAGTACTTC. Residues: CASSLFGTGNDEQYF.

J is TRBJ2-2 and V is TRBV19, with 9 bases identical to TRBD1. CDR3 length: 16 residues. Per germline, CDR1 LNHDA and CDR2 SQIVND (reference sequence). V dropped 5 bases and J dropped 6; count of bases not matched to a gene: 10. The CDR3 is CASSLHGTGTAGELFF. CDR3 DNA sequence: TGTGCCAGTAGTCTGCACGGGACAGGGACGGCCGGGGAGCTGTTTTTT.

This clone was seen only a few times. The V gene is TRBV6-5, the J gene TRBJ2-1, with 8 bases identical to TRBD2. The CDR3 is 13 residues long. Germline values: CDR1 MNHEY, CDR2 SVGAGI. The J segment lost 2 bases and the V segment lost 7 bases, leaving 1 base of the junction unmatched. The CDR3 loop reads CASKRGPYNEQFF. CDR3 coding DNA: TGTGCCAGCAAGCGGGGGCCCTACAATGAGCAGTTCTTC.

This clone was detected once. The chain combines TRBV11-3 with TRBJ2-3; TRBD2 aligns across 7 bases. V shed 5 bases, J shed 0 bases, and the junction held 8 bases outside the gene matches. Germline values: CDR1 SGHNT, CDR2 YENEEA. This CDR3 region has 16 residues. CDR3 in amino acids: CASSLGRRESTDTQYF. The CDR3 DNA reads as TGTGCCAGCAGCCTAGGACGGCGGGAGAGCACAGATACGCAGTATTTT.

This clone was seen a handful of times. V and J are TRBV4-1 and TRBJ1-2; TRBD1 is a possible D gene (6 bases). Looked up from germline, CDR1 is MGHRA and CDR2 is YSYEKL. The CDR3 has 16 amino acids. V was trimmed by 4 bases and J by 4 bases, leaving 19 bases between them. Written as DNA, the CDR3 is TGCGCCAGCAGCCCTAGGACAGTCCCCTCGGGCTATGGCTACACCTTC. Translated, it gives CASSPRTVPSGYGYTF.

This clone was observed a handful of times. The chain couples TRBV7-9 to TRBJ1-2; D unresolved. CDR3 length: 16 amino acids. CDR1 is SEHNR and CDR2 is FQNEAQ in the germline V gene (reference sequence). The ends were cut back, 4 bases at V and 3 bases at J, with 18 bases in the middle. The CDR3 sequence: CASSSDASPPYYGYTF. In DNA, the CDR3 is TGTGCCAGCAGCTCTGACGCCTCTCCCCCTTACTATGGCTACACCTTC.

As concerns this clone: The junction and the germline gene differ at one end; a read error may be behind it. The chain uses TRBV7-7 and TRBJ2-7; weak D call: TRBD1 (5 bases). This CDR3 region has 15 residues. The germline V gene has CDR1 SSHAT and CDR2 FNYEAQ (reference sequence). CDR3 protein: CASSSGPTVSHEQYF. Here the CDR3 DNA reads TGTGCTAGCAGCTCCGGACCGACAGTCTCCCACGAGCAGTACTTC. Full variable domain (outside the CDR3, taken from reference TRBV7-7 and TRBJ2-7): GAGVSQSPRYKVTKRGQDVTLRCDPISSHATLYWYQQALGQGPEFLTYFNYEAQPDKSGLPSDRFSAERPEGSISTLTIQRTEQRDSAMYRCASSSGPTVSHEQYFGPGTRLTVT.

In its sample, this clone was seen once. The chain links TRBV2 to TRBJ1-2, with 7 bases aligning to TRBD1. The germline V gene has CDR1 SNHLY and CDR2 FYNNEI. This CDR3 is 14 amino acids long. After removal of 2 bases from V and 4 bases from J, the junction contained 4 bases not matched to a gene. CDR3: CASSEQGGSYGYTF. The DNA of the CDR3 is TGTGCCAGCAGTGAACAGGGGGGGAGCTATGGCTACACCTTC. Variable domain in full (rest from reference TRBV2 and TRBJ1-2): EPEVTQTPSHQVTQMGQEVILRCVPISNHLYFYWYRQILGQKVEFLVSFYNNEISEKSEIFDDQFSVERPDGSNFTLKIRSTKLEDSAMYFCASSEQGGSYGYTFGSGTRLTVV.

The rearrangement links TRBV18 to TRBJ2-3; 9 bases fit TRBD2. Germline values: CDR1 KGHSH, CDR2 LQKENI. The junction had 0 bases not matched to a gene; V was cut back by 1 base and J by 1 base. CDR3 length: 15 residues. CDR3 in amino acids: CASSPLAGGTDTQYF. The CDR3 bases are TGTGCCAGCTCACCACTAGCGGGGGGCACAGATACGCAGTATTTT.